This T cell receptor beta chain originates from a study of T cells after yellow fever vaccination. Across the study: Researchers used SMART-Seq v4 Ultra Low Input to prepare fractions that had low cell numbers.

The CDR3 runs 16 residues. Per germline, CDR1 SGHDT and CDR2 YYEEEE. The germline V and J ends were trimmed by 3 bases and 0 bases, with 13 bases remaining between them. UMIs were added to TCR cDNA along with a universal primer site when it was made by 5'RACE template switching. TCRdb ran MiXCR on the 5' RACE reads and lists one entry per CDR3 protein. Of some 320,000 distinct CDR3 sequences detected, 8.7% appear once; the ten largest clones hold under 20%. As regards this clonotype: Its antigen is unidentified.

Study-level results: Post-booster reappearance was seen for most primary-vaccination clones (roughly 96% CD4, about 88% CD8). Among all clonotypes, a small share was observed in both CD4 and CD8 compartments.

The sequence derives from a man younger than 35 who received the YFV17D yellow fever vaccine. The genes are TRBV5-6 and TRBJ2-1, with D uncertain. The starting material was PBMCs, obtained on the day of the first yellow fever vaccination. The CDR3 DNA reads as TGTGCCAGCAGCTCCATTCTTCGAAGCTCCTACAATGAGCAGTTCTTC. Protein: CASSSILRSSYNEQFF.